This T cell receptor beta chain was sequenced during a study of breast tumors, draining lymph nodes, adjacent tissues. Overall study results and limits: Data only fit, rather than demonstrated, lymph node origin of most tumor T cells. Tumors had less TCR diversity than lymph nodes, more than nontumor tissue. Luminal-like breast cancer showed significantly higher tumor–nontumor repertoire similarity than basal-like. The data were judged consistent with most tumor T cells coming from lymph node and expanding in tumor.

Germline V gene data show CDR1 as MNHNY and CDR2 as SVGAGI (reference sequence). Trimming took off 6 bases at V and 7 bases at J, with 9 bases between the two ends. The CDR3 is 11 amino acids. Breast cancer patients provided tissue from their axillary draining lymph nodes. Each CDR3 protein is one row after TCRdb ran MiXCR on the multiplex PCR reads. The table lists 200,000 to 300,000 distinct CDR3 sequences, around 31% of them singletons. This clonotype showed up many times. Its target is not known. The chain couples TRBV6-6 to TRBJ1-2; the D gene is possibly TRBD1 (5 bases). Sequencing was carried out using axillary lymph node tissue. This receptor was identified in a female donor with breast cancer. Some clones in this sample may be carry-over from other donors' samples. In nucleotides, the CDR3 is TGTGCCAGCAGCGACAGCTCTGGCTACACCTTC. It is translated as CASSDSSGYTF.